The rows below give T cell receptor beta chains drawn from one sample of a study of cytomegalovirus exposure and HLA in healthy donors. Clones were sequenced by immunoSEQ multiplex PCR, and TCRdb holds only the in-frame ones, with some missing. Among more than 80,000 clones listed, about four fifths were seen once. What was sequenced was PBMCs. The receptor source for this set is a human donor in good health. CDR3s include the opening cysteine and the closing phenylalanine or tryptophan. Each record gives: D gene, J gene, V gene, clone size, CDR3 DNA, CDR3 protein. The D gene is left open where the match is weak. Where a row states a size, it is once, few, many or the class of an expanded clone; other rows omit it.

>.|TRBJ2-3|TRBV11-2|.
TGTGCCAGCAGCTTAGGCCTAGCCACGTTCACAGATACGCAGTATTTT
CASSLGLATFTDTQYF
>.|TRBJ1-5|TRBV12-2|.
TGTGCAAGTCGCTCCCGGGGGGGGGCGCGTCAGCCCCAGCATTTT
CASRSRGGARQPQHF
>.|TRBJ1-5|TRBV5-8|.
TGTGCCAGCAACGGGGACACTTTTAGCAATCAGCCCCAGCATTTT
CASNGDTFSNQPQHF
>TRBD2|TRBJ2-3|TRBV30|.
TGTGCCTGGGGGCTAGCGGGGCCCACTAGCACAGATACGCAGTATTTT
CAWGLAGPTSTDTQYF
>.|TRBJ2-7|TRBV14|.
TGTGCCAGCAGCCCCCAGAACCTCTACGAGCAGTACTTC
CASSPQNLYEQYF
>TRBD1|TRBJ2-7|TRBV5-1|few
TGCGCCAGCAGCCGGGACAGCGTATCTTACGAGCAGTACTTC
CASSRDSVSYEQYF
>.|TRBJ1-3|TRBV29-1|.
TGCAGCGTTGAATTAAGTACAGGGATCATTGGAAACACCATATATTTT
CSVELSTGIIGNTIYF
>.|TRBJ2-1|TRBV6-1|once
TGTGCCAGCAGTGAAGTTGCGGGGAGCTCCTACAATGAGCAGTTCTTC
CASSEVAGSSYNEQFF
>.|TRBJ1-6|TRBV5-1|.
TGCGCCAGCAGCTTTGGAGACGATTCACCCCTCCACTTT
CASSFGDDSPLHF
>TRBD1|TRBJ1-4|TRBV25-1|.
TGTGCCAGCAGTGAAGTTGGCAGGGGGCATGGAAAACTGTTTTTT
CASSEVGRGHGKLFF
>TRBD2|TRBJ2-5|TRBV9|.
TGTGCCAGCAGCAGAGGGGAGGGAGATAAGGTGGAGACCCAGTACTTC
CASSRGEGDKVETQYF
>TRBD1|TRBJ2-2|TRBV5-1|.
TGCGCCAGCAGCTCGAGCTGGACAGGGCTCACCGGGGAGCTGTTTTTT
CASSSSWTGLTGELFF
>.|TRBJ2-3|TRBV27|.
TGTGCCAGCAGTTTGACAGGACTCAGCACAGATACGCAGTATTTT
CASSLTGLSTDTQYF
>.|TRBJ2-1|TRBV7-6|.
TGTGCCAGCAGCTTTGGAGTAACCTCCCACAATGAGCAGTTCTTC
CASSFGVTSHNEQFF
>.|TRBJ2-6|TRBV19|.
TGTGCCAGTAGGAGCTTCGGGGCCAACGTCCTGACTTTC
CASRSFGANVLTF
>.|TRBJ1-4|TRBV6-5|.
TGTGCCAGCAGTCCAGGTGCCCATAATGAAAAACTGTTTTTT
CASSPGAHNEKLFF